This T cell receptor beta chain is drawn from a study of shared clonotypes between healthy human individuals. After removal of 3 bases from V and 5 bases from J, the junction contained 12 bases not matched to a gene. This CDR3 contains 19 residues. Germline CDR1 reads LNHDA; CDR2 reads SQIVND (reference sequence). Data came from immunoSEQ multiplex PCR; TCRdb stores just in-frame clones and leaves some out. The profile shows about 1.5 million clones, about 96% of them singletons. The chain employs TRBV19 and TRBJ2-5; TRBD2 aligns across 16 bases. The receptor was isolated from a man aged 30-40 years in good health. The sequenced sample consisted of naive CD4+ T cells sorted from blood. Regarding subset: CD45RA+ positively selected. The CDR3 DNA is TGTGCCAGTAGTATGGAACCGGGACTAGCGGGAGGGCCGACGGAGACCCAGTACTTC. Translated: CASSMEPGLAGGPTETQYF.